The rows below give T cell receptor beta chains drawn from one sample of a study of Ad26.COV2.S vaccination and SARS-CoV-2 variants. Produced via immunoSEQ multiplex PCR; TCRdb's table is partial and in-frame only. The table includes about 390,000 clones, more than 85% detected once. Sequences were derived from peripheral blood, sampled in a trial of Ad26.COV2.S vaccine versus placebo. All receptors come from a person aged 18-60 years who received the Ad26.COV2.S COVID-19 vaccine or a placebo. CDR3s include the opening cysteine and the closing phenylalanine or tryptophan. A D gene is named only where the DNA matches it firmly. Expanded clones get a size class; other rows say once, few or many, or leave the size out.

cdr3_aa cdr3_nt v_call clone_size cdr3_length j_call d_call
CASSQDLGGGASEQFF TGTGCCAGCAGCCAAGATCTTGGCGGGGGGGCCAGTGAGCAGTTCTTC TRBV4-2 few 16 TRBJ2-1 TRBD2
CASSDPGGHTDTQYF TGTGCCAGCAGTGATCCCGGGGGGCACACAGATACGCAGTATTTT TRBV6-1 . 15 TRBJ2-3 .
CASSLSLNNEQFF TGTGCCAGCAGTTTGTCACTTAACAATGAGCAGTTCTTC TRBV27 . 13 TRBJ2-1 .
CASSGEGSWGTEAFF TGTGCCAGCAGTGGAGAGGGGTCCTGGGGCACTGAAGCTTTCTTT TRBV28 . 15 TRBJ1-1 .
CASSYPSDSLGYTF TGTGCCAGCAGTTACCCTTCCGACTCGCTGGGCTACACCTTC TRBV25-1 few 14 TRBJ1-2 .
CASSQVQGRTEAFF TGTGCCAGCAGCCAAGTCCAGGGAAGAACTGAAGCTTTCTTT TRBV3-1/TRBV3-2 . 14 TRBJ1-1 .
CASSQNRELSQPQHF TGCGCCAGCAGCCAGAATAGGGAGTTAAGTCAGCCCCAGCATTTT TRBV4-1 . 15 TRBJ1-5 .
CASSPQEGTYTEAFF TGTGCCAGCTCACCCCAGGAGGGGACCTACACTGAAGCTTTCTTT TRBV18 . 15 TRBJ1-1 .
CASRGATDTQYF TGTGCCAGCAGAGGGGCCACAGATACGCAGTATTTT TRBV12-3/TRBV12-4 . 12 TRBJ2-3 .
CASSPTDNSPLHF TGTGCCAGCTCACCAACCGATAATTCACCCCTCCACTTT TRBV18 . 13 TRBJ1-6 .
CASSYSGQGEETQYF TGTGCCAGCAGTTACTCGGGACAGGGGGAAGAGACCCAGTACTTC TRBV6-5 . 15 TRBJ2-5 TRBD1
CASSGQPINTEAFF TGCGCCAGCTCTGGACAGCCCATCAACACTGAAGCTTTCTTT TRBV5-1 . 14 TRBJ1-1 .
CASSSSGQPQHF TGTGCCAGCAGCTCCAGCGGTCAGCCCCAGCATTTT TRBV12-3/TRBV12-4 . 12 TRBJ1-5 .
CASSQDRGYGYTF TGCGCCAGCAGCCAGGACAGGGGTTATGGCTACACCTTC TRBV4-1 . 13 TRBJ1-2 TRBD1
CASGIGPRNYEQYF TGTGCTAGTGGTATTGGTCCCCGGAACTACGAGCAGTACTTC TRBV12-5 . 14 TRBJ2-7 .
CATTLAGFADTQYF TGTGCCACCACCCTCGCGGGGTTCGCAGATACGCAGTATTTT TRBV10-3 . 14 TRBJ2-3 .